This T cell receptor (beta chain) was identified during a study of control samples from healthy donors and cancer patients. TCRdb's table, derived via immunoSEQ multiplex PCR, lists solely in-frame clones and lacks some. The repertoire consists of tens of thousands of clones, with about nine tenths occurring once and the leading ten covering around 6%. Sequencing was carried out using blood. The sequence was collected from a middle-aged man in good health.

CDR3 DNA: TGTGCCAGTAGCGAGAGGCTCCAAACCGACTACGAGCAGTACTTC. Protein sequence: CASSERLQTDYEQYF. The chain links TRBV19 to TRBJ2-7; D gene ambiguous. The CDR3 totals 15 residues. Germline V gives CDR1 LNHDA, CDR2 SQIVND (reference sequence). V was trimmed by 6 bases and J by 3 bases, leaving 18 bases between them.